These 25 T cell receptor beta chains originate from one sample sequenced in a study of CXCR3-negative and CXCR3-positive naive CD8 T cells. UMI-labeled TRB cDNA libraries were prepared by 5' RACE. TCRdb re-called the 5' RACE reads and shows each CDR3 protein once, DNA omitted. Here the sample table reports 40,000 to 45,000 distinct CDR3 sequences. Sequencing was done on a sample of memory CD8+ T cells from blood. Source of these receptors: a human donor in good health. Some clones in this sample may be carry-over from other donors' samples.

CDR3 in amino acids: CSARDSSYEQYF. The rearrangement uses TRBV29-1 and TRBJ2-7; TCRdb selects TRBD1, and the lack of DNA leaves this call unchecked. The CDR3 is 12 amino acids. The germline CDR1 and CDR2 sequences are SQVTM and ANQGSEA.

The rearrangement uses TRBV30 and TRBJ2-2; the D gene TCRdb calls, TRBD2, cannot be checked with no DNA. From germline, CDR1 is GTSNPN and CDR2 SVGIG (reference sequence). This CDR3 region has 19 residues. CDR3 region: CAWSATGLAGGSNTGELFF.

V usage is TRBV7-6 and J usage is TRBJ2-1. Per the germline V gene, CDR1 is SGHVS and CDR2 is FNYEAQ. CDR3 length: 15 amino acids. This CDR3 is CASSLEPFSYNEQFF.

The chain uses TRBV5-1 and TRBJ2-1; the D call of TRBD2 rests on TCRdb alone, since no DNA is present to check it. The length of the CDR3 is 14 residues. The germline V gene has CDR1 SGHRS and CDR2 YFSETQ. CDR3 residues: CASTHSLAGNEQFF.

The J gene is TRBJ2-1, the V gene TRBV10-1; TCRdb's D gene call, TRBD2, goes unchecked for lack of DNA. Germline values: CDR1 WNHNN, CDR2 SYGVQD (reference sequence). The length of the CDR3 is 15 residues. CDR3 sequence: CASSEKLEGYNEQFF.

The rearrangement links TRBV6-7 to TRBJ2-1; TCRdb gives TRBD2 as the D gene, but with no DNA this cannot be confirmed. TRBV6-7 is flagged as an ORF with uncertain function. The CDR3 covers 18 residues. CDR3: CASSYPTTRGALYNEQFF.

The rearrangement uses TRBV27 and TRBJ1-1. CDR1 and CDR2 (germline): MNHEY, SMNVEV (reference sequence). CDR3 length equals 14 residues. The CDR3 protein is CASSSFVGNTEAFF.

The gene calls are TRBV27 and TRBJ1-5; TCRdb indicates TRBD1, and absent DNA this call remains unverified. The CDR3 runs to 16 residues. The germline V gene encodes CDR1 MNHEY and CDR2 SMNVEV (reference sequence). CDR3 sequence: CATGIGGVLGNQPQHF.

CDR3 in amino acids: CRAYPMNTEAFF. V usage is TRBV20-1 and J usage is TRBJ1-1. Germline V CDR1 and CDR2: DFQATT, SNEGSKA (reference sequence). CDR3 length: 12 amino acids.

The gene calls are TRBV29-1 and TRBJ2-7. The CDR3 has 12 residues. The V gene's germline CDR1 is SQVTM and CDR2 ANQGSEA. The CDR3 region is CSVGQVTYEQYF.

The gene calls are TRBV4-3 and TRBJ2-4; TCRdb selects TRBD1, and the lack of DNA leaves this call unchecked. Germline assignment: CDR1 LGHNA and CDR2 YSLEER. There are 18 residues in the CDR3. CDR3 region: CASSQGGGEVMSKNIQYF.

The chain links TRBV27 to TRBJ2-7; TCRdb lists TRBD1, though no DNA is available to test this call. This CDR3 is built from 14 residues. The germline V gene encodes CDR1 MNHEY and CDR2 SMNVEV (reference sequence). CDR3 protein: CASSSGTSSYEQYF.

The chain employs TRBV4-3 and TRBJ1-1; TCRdb returns TRBD1, unconfirmable since there is no DNA. The CDR3 contains 15 residues. Germline lookup yields CDR1 LGHNA and CDR2 YSLEER. The CDR3: CASSPLTNMNTEAFF.

The chain is built from TRBV6-2 or TRBV6-3 and TRBJ2-7; the TRBD1 assignment by TCRdb is unverifiable without DNA. Looked up from germline, CDR1 is MNHEY and CDR2 is SVGEGT. The CDR3 length is 15 residues. The CDR3 sequence: CASTTGAGHSYEQYF.

The chain joins TRBV11-3 to TRBJ2-2; TCRdb reports TRBD1, a call that lacks DNA to check it against. Germline loops: CDR1 SGHNT, CDR2 YENEEA. The CDR3 has 16 amino acids. CDR3: CASNPESGALTGELFF.

The rearrangement joins TRBV5-6 to TRBJ2-5. This CDR3 is 12 amino acids long. Germline V gene lookup returns CDR1 SGHDT and CDR2 YYEEEE. The CDR3 reads CASSSFIQTQYF.

The rearrangement joins TRBV7-9 to TRBJ2-7; the TCRdb D gene call, TRBD2, has no DNA to confirm it. CDR3 size: 14 residues. CDR1 and CDR2 (germline): SEHNR, FQNEAQ (reference sequence). The CDR3 reads CASSGVRVGWEQYF.

The V call is TRBV27, the J call TRBJ2-7; TCRdb designates TRBD1, a call that cannot be tested without DNA. The CDR3 is made up of 12 amino acids. Per germline, CDR1 MNHEY and CDR2 SMNVEV (reference sequence). CDR3 in amino acids: CASSLSGREQYF.

V gene TRBV5-5 combines with J gene TRBJ2-7; TCRdb indicates TRBD1, and absent DNA this call remains unverified. CDR1 and CDR2 from the germline V gene are SGHKS and YYEKEE (reference sequence). This CDR3 spans 12 amino acids. This chain's CDR3 is CATQGGGYEQYF.

The chain couples TRBV7-8 to TRBJ2-7; TCRdb designates TRBD1, a call that cannot be tested without DNA. The CDR3 is 15 amino acids. The V gene's germline CDR1 is SGHVS and CDR2 FQNEAQ. CDR3 amino acids: CASRPSPGVSYEQYF.

This rearrangement joins TRBV28 to TRBJ1-2; TCRdb designates TRBD1, a call that cannot be tested without DNA. CDR1 is MDHEN, CDR2 SYDVKM, per germline. CDR3 length: 15 residues. The CDR3 spells CASSSPRDGNYGYTF.

The chain recombines TRBV6-5 with TRBJ1-5; absent DNA, TCRdb's TRBD1 call cannot be checked. The CDR3 length is 16 residues. CDR1 and CDR2 from the germline V gene are MNHEY and SVGAGI. Here the CDR3 reads CASSTGTGGGYQPQHF.

V usage is TRBV12-3 or TRBV12-4 and J usage is TRBJ1-5; checking the TCRdb D call of TRBD1 is not possible without DNA. CDR3 length: 15 residues. The CDR3 reads CASSGAGVSNQPQHF.

This chain joins TRBV9 and TRBJ2-7; TCRdb selects TRBD2, and the lack of DNA leaves this call unchecked. Looked up from germline, CDR1 is SGDLS and CDR2 is YYNGEE. This CDR3 comprises 13 residues. CDR3 protein: CASSVSGRDEQYF. Filled out from reference TRBV9 and TRBJ2-7, the complete variable domain reads DSGVTQTPKHLITATGQRVTLRCSPRSGDLSVYWYQQSLDQGLQFLIQYYNGEERAKGNILERFSAQQFPDLHSELNLSSLELGDSALYFCASSVSGRDEQYFGPGTRLTVT.

The chain joins TRBV29-1 to TRBJ2-7; TCRdb's D call, TRBD1, is unchecked because there is no DNA. Looked up from germline, CDR1 is SQVTM and CDR2 is ANQGSEA. This CDR3 is 15 amino acids long. The CDR3 loop reads CSVLLPGQGSYEQYF.